Described below is a single T cell receptor beta chain sequence and its context. The data were obtained in a study of blood T cell repertoires in COVID-19. The CDR3 covers 14 residues. The V segment lost 1 base and the J segment 6 bases; nucleotides outside the gene matches: 6. The V gene's germline CDR1 is GTSNPN and CDR2 SVGIG (reference sequence). Method: immunoSEQ multiplex PCR; TCRdb's copy keeps in-frame clones and lacks some. The sample includes about 210,000 clones, 83% of them seen just once. The sequence was collected from a woman between 40 and 50 years old with active or convalescent COVID-19. The sample comprised peripheral blood. The chain combines TRBV30 with TRBJ1-5, with TRBD1 identical over 7 bases. CDR3 bases: TGTGCCTGGAGTGCCAACTCAGGGGGTCAGCCCCAGCATTTT. It is translated as CAWSANSGGQPQHF.